This T cell receptor (beta chain) was identified during a study of cytomegalovirus exposure and HLA in healthy donors. Study-level results: Some segments of the V type, notably TRBV6-2 and TRBV6-3, were excluded as indistinguishable.

PCR used 60 Vbeta primers and 13 Jbeta primers. Profiled with immunoSEQ multiplex PCR; TCRdb holds only in-frame clones, not every one. Of about 160,000 clones listed, roughly 77% were seen once; the top ten hold roughly 3.7%. The CDR3 extends over 13 amino acids. Germline V gene sequence: CDR1 SGHAT, CDR2 FQNNGV. V lost 5 bases, J lost 7 bases, and 14 bases lay in between. As for this clone: Its antigen is still unknown.

This rearrangement joins TRBV11-2 to TRBJ1-2, with a tentative D call TRBD1 (5 bases). Sequenced input: PBMCs. The origin of this receptor is a man between 25 and 39 years old in good health and CMV-seropositive. The CDR3: CASSHGGPSGYTF. The DNA of the CDR3 is TGTGCCAGCAGCCACGGGGGTCCGAGTGGCTACACCTTC.